This TCR beta chain emerged from a study of blood T cell repertoires in COVID-19 (dated by TCRdb to 2020 to 2022). For context, the study as a whole: Samples covering the acute and convalescent phases of COVID-19 were provided by collaborators in the United States, Italy and Spain. The prospective study material was composed of cDNA or gDNA derived from T cells, B-cell-depleted T cells, or PBMCs. The sample metadata nearly always contained a de-identified subject ID, COVID-19 status, age in years and sex. Subjects who had been exposed to COVID-19, were actively infected with it, or had recovered from it provided the deeply sampled blood TCRbeta repertoires that made up the dataset. HLA class I and class II types, where available, came from metadata supplied by the sample provider rather than from assay-based typing. The samples were drawn from the first 160 participants of the ongoing ImmuneRACE study and from 950 to 1,500 subjects provided by 6 global collaborators. A freely available public database, intended as a resource for researchers studying the immune response to SARS-CoV-2, is where the repertoires were released.

Beyond this particular receptor, the publication reports: How much clinical and demographic metadata was included differed by source and by participant, and the metadata was provided uncurated.

At one collaborating source in Seattle, patients were enrolled during active infection and were followed longitudinally through the course of disease. Whole blood was collected in K2EDTA tubes by collaborating institutions according to the institutions' own protocols. For TCRbeta analysis, collaborators shipped samples as frozen whole blood, isolated PBMCs, or DNA extracted from either of those sample types. The germline V gene (reference sequence) yields LNHDA for CDR1 and SQIVND for CDR2. Trimming removed 6 bases from V and 0 bases from J, leaving 9 bases between the germline ends. The CDR3, from cysteine to phenylalanine, totals 14 residues. Only the CDR3 DNA stays, 42 bases, in frame from base 1. TCRbeta CDR3 regions were amplified from genomic DNA using the immunoSEQ Assay, a bias-controlled multiplex PCR. Under the source paper's analysis protocol: The number of nucleated cells in each sample was estimated by amplification of reference gene primers within the assay. To quantify the absolute abundance of each unique TCRbeta CDR3 rearrangement, sequence reads were collapsed and filtered. For each sample, productive Simpson clonality was calculated as the square root of Simpson's diversity index over productive rearrangements. TCRdb's version of the immuneACCESS table is confined to in-frame rearrangements and falls short of the full clone set. An unresolved V gene accounts for under half of the shortfall where checked; the remainder is of unknown origin. V, J and clone size derive from that table, while D and trimming were established from the DNA sequence. The sample data list almost 300,000 clones, and under 90% of these were observed just once. Roughly 11% of the sample belongs to the ten largest clones.

This clone was found once. Its antigen specificity is not known. Base qualities are not at hand, and no much larger clone is one base apart. The chain is made from TRBV19 and TRBJ1-3; a confident D gene designation cannot be given. Sequencing was performed on peripheral blood. This clonotype was obtained from a woman aged 30 to 39 with COVID-19, enrolled during active disease. The CDR3 loop reads CASSNTLSGNTIYF. The DNA reads as follows: TGTGCCAGTAGCAACACCCTCTCTGGAAACACCATATATTTT.